This is a list of T cell receptor beta chains from one sample in a study of cytomegalovirus exposure and HLA in healthy donors. Some clones are missing from TCRdb's copy, which holds only in-frame ones; the method was immunoSEQ multiplex PCR. The sample records about 81,000 clones, about three quarters being singletons. The sequencing input was PBMCs. Every receptor here comes from a man aged 45-60 years in good health and CMV-seropositive. Each CDR3 is given with its conserved first and last residue. Each record gives: clone size, V gene, J gene, D gene, CDR3 protein, CDR3 DNA. The D gene is left open where the match is weak. Not all rows give a size; the values are once, few, many and, for expanded clones, a class.

.,TRBV28,TRBJ1-2,.,CASVPATRAFSGYTF,TGTGCCAGCGTCCCCGCGACGCGGGCCTTCAGTGGCTACACCTTC
.,TRBV15,TRBJ1-1,.,CATSREGRDEAFF,TGTGCCACCAGCAGAGAAGGGCGGGATGAAGCTTTCTTT
.,TRBV5-1,TRBJ2-3,TRBD2,CASSLTSGRGADTQYF,TGCGCCAGCAGCTTGACGAGCGGGAGAGGGGCAGATACGCAGTATTTT
few,TRBV11-1,TRBJ2-7,TRBD2,CASSLISGAPREQYF,TGTGCCAGCAGCTTGATAAGCGGGGCACCGCGGGAGCAGTACTTC
.,TRBV4-3,TRBJ2-7,TRBD2,CASSQDSSGRAYEQYF,TGCGCCAGCAGCCAAGATTCCAGCGGGAGGGCCTACGAGCAGTACTTC
.,TRBV7-7,TRBJ2-1,TRBD1,CASSLARDRGYNEQFF,TGTGCTAGCAGCTTGGCCCGGGACAGGGGTTACAATGAGCAGTTCTTC
.,TRBV5-1,TRBJ1-1,.,CASSLARGEPGTEAFF,TGCGCCAGCAGCTTGGCCAGGGGAGAGCCTGGGACTGAAGCTTTCTTT
.,TRBV5-1,TRBJ2-1,.,CASSLTGSSYNEQFF,TGCGCCAGCAGCTTGACGGGTAGCTCCTACAATGAGCAGTTCTTC
.,TRBV29-1,TRBJ2-7,TRBD1,CSTGQGANEQYF,TGCAGCACTGGACAGGGGGCAAACGAGCAGTACTTC
.,TRBV9,TRBJ1-5,.,CASSVSPNTDQPQHF,TGTGCCAGCAGCGTATCCCCGAACACAGACCAGCCCCAGCATTTT
.,TRBV27,TRBJ2-7,TRBD1,CASSSNLRDRGPEQYF,TGTGCCAGCAGTTCGAATCTCCGGGACAGGGGACCCGAGCAGTACTTC
few,TRBV7-8,TRBJ1-1,.,CASSLGTRGGATEAFF,TGTGCCAGCAGCTTAGGGACACGGGGGGGGGCCACTGAAGCTTTCTTT
.,TRBV7-8,TRBJ2-7,.,CASSLRESYEQYF,TGTGCCAGCAGCTTGAGGGAATCCTACGAGCAGTACTTC
.,TRBV27,TRBJ2-2,TRBD2,CASKTVGAGAGELFF,TGTGCCAGCAAGACCGTAGGGGCGGGGGCCGGGGAGCTGTTTTTT
.,TRBV5-6,TRBJ2-7,TRBD1,CASSWGQGAYEQYF,TGTGCCAGCAGCTGGGGACAGGGGGCCTACGAGCAGTACTTC
.,TRBV5-1,TRBJ1-2,TRBD1,CASSLGTGGQGYTF,TGCGCCAGCAGCTTGGGTACAGGGGGGCAAGGCTACACCTTC
.,TRBV11-3,TRBJ1-6,.,CASSQWDSNGDSPLHF,TGTGCCAGCAGCCAATGGGACTCCAACGGAGATTCACCCCTCCACTTT
.,TRBV11-3,TRBJ2-7,TRBD2,CASSLAASGRSYEQYF,TGTGCCAGCAGCTTAGCGGCTAGCGGTCGCTCCTACGAGCAGTACTTC
.,TRBV7-8,TRBJ1-2,.,CASSFQTDGLYGYTF,TGTGCCAGCAGCTTCCAGACAGACGGACTATATGGCTACACCTTC
.,TRBV5-6,TRBJ2-7,.,CASSFWDTLSYEQYF,TGTGCCAGCAGCTTTTGGGACACACTATCCTACGAGCAGTACTTC
.,TRBV6-4,TRBJ1-1,TRBD1,CASSEEVRAAGGMNTEAFF,TGTGCCAGCAGTGAAGAGGTCCGGGCGGCAGGGGGCATGAACACTGAAGCTTTCTTT
.,TRBV11-3,TRBJ2-2,.,CASSHQDTGELFF,TGTGCCAGCAGCCACCAGGACACCGGGGAGCTGTTTTTT
.,TRBV6-6,TRBJ1-4,.,CASGRGSGGNEKLFF,TGTGCCAGCGGGCGTGGTTCCGGGGGTAATGAAAAACTGTTTTTT
.,TRBV19,TRBJ1-1,.,CASSRAGKNTEAFF,TGTGCCAGTAGTCGGGCAGGGAAGAACACTGAAGCTTTCTTT
.,TRBV7-2,TRBJ2-7,.,CASSFRYLGHEQYF,TGTGCCAGCAGCTTTCGGTATCTAGGCCACGAGCAGTACTTC
.,TRBV12-5,TRBJ2-3,TRBD2,CASGLRLAGDTQYF,TGTGCTAGTGGTTTGCGACTAGCGGGCGATACGCAGTATTTT
.,TRBV10-3,TRBJ2-7,.,CATKGDIDYEQYF,TGTGCCACCAAAGGGGACATAGACTACGAGCAGTACTTC
once,TRBV7-6,TRBJ2-7,TRBD2,CASSLASGLASSYEQYF,TGTGCCAGCAGCTTAGCTTCCGGACTAGCGTCCTCCTACGAGCAGTACTTC
.,TRBV5-1,TRBJ2-1,.,CASSSGGGSTNNEQFF,TGCGCCAGCAGCTCCGGGGGCGGGAGTACGAACAATGAGCAGTTCTTC
few,TRBV13,TRBJ2-4,.,CASSLQGKNIQYF,TGTGCCAGCAGCCTTCAGGGCAAAAACATTCAGTACTTC
.,TRBV4-3,TRBJ2-7,.,CASSQDVSGDLDEQYF,TGCGCCAGCAGCCAAGATGTCTCAGGGGACCTCGACGAGCAGTACTTC
few,TRBV29-1,TRBJ1-1,.,CSVGGRGGNMNTEAFF,TGCAGCGTTGGAGGGCGGGGTGGGAACATGAACACTGAAGCTTTCTTT
.,TRBV5-1,TRBJ2-1,TRBD1,CASSPGDSSYNEQFF,TGCGCCAGCAGCCCTGGGGACAGCTCCTACAATGAGCAGTTCTTC
few,TRBV9,TRBJ2-1,TRBD1,CASSYLTGGSGEQFF,TGTGCCAGCAGCTACCTGACAGGGGGCTCTGGCGAGCAGTTCTTC